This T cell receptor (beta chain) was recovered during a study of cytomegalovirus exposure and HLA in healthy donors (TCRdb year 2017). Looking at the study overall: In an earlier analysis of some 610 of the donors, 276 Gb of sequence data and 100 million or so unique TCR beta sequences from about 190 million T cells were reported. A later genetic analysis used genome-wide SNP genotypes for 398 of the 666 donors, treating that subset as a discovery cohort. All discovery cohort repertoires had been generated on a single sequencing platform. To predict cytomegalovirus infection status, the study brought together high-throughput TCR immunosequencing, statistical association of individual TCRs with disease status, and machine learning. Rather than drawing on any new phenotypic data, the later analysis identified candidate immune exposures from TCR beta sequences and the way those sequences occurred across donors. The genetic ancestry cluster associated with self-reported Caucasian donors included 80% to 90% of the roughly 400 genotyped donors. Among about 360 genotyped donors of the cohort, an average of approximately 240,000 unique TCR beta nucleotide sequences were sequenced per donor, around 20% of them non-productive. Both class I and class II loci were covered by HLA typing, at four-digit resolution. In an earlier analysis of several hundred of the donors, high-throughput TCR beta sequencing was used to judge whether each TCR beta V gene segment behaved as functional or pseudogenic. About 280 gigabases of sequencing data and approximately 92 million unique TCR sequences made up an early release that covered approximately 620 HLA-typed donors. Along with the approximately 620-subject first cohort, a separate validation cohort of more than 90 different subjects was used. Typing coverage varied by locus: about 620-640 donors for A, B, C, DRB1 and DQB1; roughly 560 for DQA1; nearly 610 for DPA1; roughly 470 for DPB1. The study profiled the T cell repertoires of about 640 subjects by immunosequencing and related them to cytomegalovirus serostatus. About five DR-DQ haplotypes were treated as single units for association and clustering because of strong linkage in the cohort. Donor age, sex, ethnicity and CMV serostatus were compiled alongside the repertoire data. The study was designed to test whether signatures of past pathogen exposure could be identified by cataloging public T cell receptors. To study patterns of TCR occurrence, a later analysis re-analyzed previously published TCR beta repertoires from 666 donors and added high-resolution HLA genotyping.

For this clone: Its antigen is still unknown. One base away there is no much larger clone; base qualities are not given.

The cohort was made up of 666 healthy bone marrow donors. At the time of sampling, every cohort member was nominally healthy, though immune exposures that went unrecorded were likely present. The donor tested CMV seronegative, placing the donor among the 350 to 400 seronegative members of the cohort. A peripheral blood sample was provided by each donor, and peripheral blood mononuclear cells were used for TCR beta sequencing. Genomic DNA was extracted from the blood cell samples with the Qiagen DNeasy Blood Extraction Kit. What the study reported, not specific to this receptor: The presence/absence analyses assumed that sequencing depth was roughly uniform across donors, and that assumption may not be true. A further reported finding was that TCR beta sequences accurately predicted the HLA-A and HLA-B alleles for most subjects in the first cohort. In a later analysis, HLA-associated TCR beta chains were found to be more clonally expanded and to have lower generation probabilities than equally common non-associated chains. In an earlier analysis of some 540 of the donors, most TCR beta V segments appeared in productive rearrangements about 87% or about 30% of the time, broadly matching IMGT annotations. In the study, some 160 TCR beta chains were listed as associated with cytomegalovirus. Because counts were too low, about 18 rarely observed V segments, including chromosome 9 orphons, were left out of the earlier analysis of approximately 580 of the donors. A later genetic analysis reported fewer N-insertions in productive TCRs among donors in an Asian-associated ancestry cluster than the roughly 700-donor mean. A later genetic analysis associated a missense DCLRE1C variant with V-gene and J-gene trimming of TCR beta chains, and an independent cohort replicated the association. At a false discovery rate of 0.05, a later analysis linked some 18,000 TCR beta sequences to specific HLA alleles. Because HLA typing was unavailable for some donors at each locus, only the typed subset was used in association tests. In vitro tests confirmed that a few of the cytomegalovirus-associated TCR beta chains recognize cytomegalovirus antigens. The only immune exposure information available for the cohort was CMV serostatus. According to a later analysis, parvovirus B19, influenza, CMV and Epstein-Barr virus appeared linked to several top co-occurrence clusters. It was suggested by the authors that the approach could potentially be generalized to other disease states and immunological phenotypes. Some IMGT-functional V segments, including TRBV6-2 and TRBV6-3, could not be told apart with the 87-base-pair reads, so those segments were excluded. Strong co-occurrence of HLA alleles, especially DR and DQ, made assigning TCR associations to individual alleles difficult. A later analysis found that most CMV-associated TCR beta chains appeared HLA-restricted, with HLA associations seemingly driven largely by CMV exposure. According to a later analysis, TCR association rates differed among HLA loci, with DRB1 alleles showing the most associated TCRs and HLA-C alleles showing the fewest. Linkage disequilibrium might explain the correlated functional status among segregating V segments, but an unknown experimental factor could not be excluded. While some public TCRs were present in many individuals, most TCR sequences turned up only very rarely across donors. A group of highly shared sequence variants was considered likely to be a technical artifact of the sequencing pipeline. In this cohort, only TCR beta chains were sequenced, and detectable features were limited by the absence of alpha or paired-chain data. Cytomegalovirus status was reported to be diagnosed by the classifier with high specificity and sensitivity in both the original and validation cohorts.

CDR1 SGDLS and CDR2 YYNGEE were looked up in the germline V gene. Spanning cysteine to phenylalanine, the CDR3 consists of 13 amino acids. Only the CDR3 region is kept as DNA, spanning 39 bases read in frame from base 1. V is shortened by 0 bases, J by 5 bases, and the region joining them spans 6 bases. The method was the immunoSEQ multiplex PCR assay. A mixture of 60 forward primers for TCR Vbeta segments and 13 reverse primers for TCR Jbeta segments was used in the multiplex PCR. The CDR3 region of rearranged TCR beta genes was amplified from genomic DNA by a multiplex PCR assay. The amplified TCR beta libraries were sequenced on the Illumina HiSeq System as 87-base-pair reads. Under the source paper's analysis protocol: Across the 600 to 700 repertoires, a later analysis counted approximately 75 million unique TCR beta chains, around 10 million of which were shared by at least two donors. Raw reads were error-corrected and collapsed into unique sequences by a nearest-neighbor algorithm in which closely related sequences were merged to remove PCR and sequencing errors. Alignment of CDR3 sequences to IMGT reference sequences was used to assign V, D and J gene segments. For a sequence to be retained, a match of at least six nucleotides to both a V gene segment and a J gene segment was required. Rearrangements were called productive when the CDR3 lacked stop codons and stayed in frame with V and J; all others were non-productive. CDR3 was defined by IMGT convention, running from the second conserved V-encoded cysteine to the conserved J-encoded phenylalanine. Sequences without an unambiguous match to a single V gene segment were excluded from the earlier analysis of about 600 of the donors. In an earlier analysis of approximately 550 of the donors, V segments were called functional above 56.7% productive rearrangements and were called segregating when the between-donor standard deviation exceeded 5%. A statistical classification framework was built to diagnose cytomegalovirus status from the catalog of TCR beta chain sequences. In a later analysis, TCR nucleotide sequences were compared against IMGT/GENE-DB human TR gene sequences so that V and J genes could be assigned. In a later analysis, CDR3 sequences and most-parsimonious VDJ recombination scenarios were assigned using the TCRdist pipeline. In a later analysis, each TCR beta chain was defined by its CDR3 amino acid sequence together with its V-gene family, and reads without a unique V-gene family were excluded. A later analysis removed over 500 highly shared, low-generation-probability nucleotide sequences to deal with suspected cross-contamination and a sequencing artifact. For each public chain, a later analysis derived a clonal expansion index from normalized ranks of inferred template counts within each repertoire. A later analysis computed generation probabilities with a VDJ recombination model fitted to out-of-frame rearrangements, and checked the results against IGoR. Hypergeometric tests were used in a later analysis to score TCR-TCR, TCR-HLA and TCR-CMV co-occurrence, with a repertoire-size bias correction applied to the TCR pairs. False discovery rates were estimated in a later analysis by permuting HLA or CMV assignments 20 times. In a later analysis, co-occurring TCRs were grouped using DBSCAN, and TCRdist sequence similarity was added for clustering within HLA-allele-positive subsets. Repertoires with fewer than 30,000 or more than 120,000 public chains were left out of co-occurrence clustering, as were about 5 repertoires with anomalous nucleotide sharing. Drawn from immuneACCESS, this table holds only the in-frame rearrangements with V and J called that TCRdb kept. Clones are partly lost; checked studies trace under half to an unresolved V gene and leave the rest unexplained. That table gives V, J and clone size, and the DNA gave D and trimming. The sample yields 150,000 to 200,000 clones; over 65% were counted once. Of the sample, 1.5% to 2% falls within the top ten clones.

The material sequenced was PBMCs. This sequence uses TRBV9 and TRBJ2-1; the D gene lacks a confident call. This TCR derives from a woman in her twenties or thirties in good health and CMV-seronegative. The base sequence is TGTGCCAGCAGCGTAGGGGCAAACAATGAGCAGTTCTTC. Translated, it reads CASSVGANNEQFF.